This T cell receptor beta chain was observed in a study of blood T cell repertoires in COVID-19 (dated by TCRdb to the early 2020s). Regarding the research as a whole: Samples from collaborators originated in the United States, Italy and Spain and spanned both the acute and convalescent phases of COVID-19. The material from the prospective study consisted of cDNA or gDNA derived from T cells, B-cell-depleted T cells, or PBMCs. Subjects who had been exposed to COVID-19, were actively infected with it, or had recovered from it provided the deeply sampled blood TCRbeta repertoires that made up the dataset. The repertoires were released in a freely available public database meant as a resource for research on the immune response to SARS-CoV-2. The samples were drawn from the first 160 participants of the ongoing ImmuneRACE study and from roughly 1,300 subjects provided by 6 global collaborators. Nearly every sample came with metadata listing a de-identified subject ID, COVID-19 status, age in years and sex. Where available, HLA class I and class II types were obtained from metadata supplied by the sample provider rather than from assay-based typing. Broad study findings and their caveats: How much clinical and demographic metadata was included differed by source and by participant, and the metadata was provided uncurated.

The CDR3 goes from the cysteine to the phenylalanine over 14 residues. Here the CDR3 DNA is all that survives: 42 bases in frame from base 1. At the junction V is shortened by 7 bases and J by 2 bases; bases outside the gene matches: 6. The germline V gene (reference sequence) provides CDR1 LNHDA and CDR2 SQIVND. TCRbeta CDR3 regions were amplified from genomic DNA using the immunoSEQ Assay, a bias-controlled multiplex PCR. As for the original processing: Nucleated cell counts per sample were estimated from amplification of reference gene primers within the assay. Sequence reads were collapsed and filtered to measure the absolute abundance of every unique TCRbeta CDR3 rearrangement. For each sample, productive Simpson clonality was calculated as the square root of Simpson's diversity index over productive rearrangements. TCRdb obtained this table from immuneACCESS and retained in-frame rearrangements with V and J assigned. These tables miss some clones; where compared with another copy, unresolved V genes account for less than half of the shortfall, and the remainder is unexplained. For V, J and clone size, that table is used; D and trimming come from the DNA. In this sample the table shows 150,000 to 200,000 clones, around four fifths of which occur a single time. The biggest ten clones account for under 5.5% of the sample.

Collaborating institutions collected whole blood in K2EDTA tubes following their own protocols. For TCRbeta analysis, collaborators shipped samples as frozen whole blood, isolated PBMCs, or DNA extracted from either of those sample types. This clone was detected only a few times. Its binding antigen is unknown. Per-nucleotide qualities are absent, and no much larger clonotype sits a single base away. Sequenced input: peripheral blood. The clonotype originates from a woman in her twenties or thirties with acute or convalescent COVID-19. The rearrangement combines TRBV19 with TRBJ1-2, and TRBD1 aligns with 8 junction nucleotides. The CDR3 in this case is CASIPGQANYGYTF. DNA sequence: TGTGCCAGTATCCCGGGACAGGCAAACTATGGCTACACCTTC.